These T cell receptor beta chains were read from a single sample in a study of blood T cell repertoires in COVID-19. Measured with immunoSEQ multiplex PCR; TCRdb has only the in-frame clones, and not every one. Seen here are tens of thousands of clones, 82% observed once, and the top ten hold around 2.5%. Sequenced input: peripheral blood. The source is a woman aged 60 to 75 with acute or convalescent COVID-19. Each CDR3 is given with its conserved first and last residue. A D gene is named only where the DNA matches it firmly. Clone size is given for some rows only: seen once, a few or many times, or a class if the clone is expanded.

V: TRBV6-6
length: 12
J: TRBJ1-3
D: .
size: once
CDR3: CASSTRENTIYF
DNA: TGTGCCAGCAGTACTAGAGAAAACACCATATATTTT

V: TRBV6-4
length: 18
J: TRBJ2-1
D: TRBD2
size: .
CDR3: CASSGLAGKLSSYNEQFF
DNA: TGTGCCAGCTCCGGACTAGCGGGAAAACTCAGCTCCTACAATGAGCAGTTCTTC

V: TRBV3-1/TRBV3-2
length: 14
J: TRBJ1-2
D: .
size: .
CDR3: CASSPPGRADGYTF
DNA: TGTGCCAGCAGCCCCCCCGGCAGGGCGGATGGCTACACCTTC

V: TRBV2
length: 14
J: TRBJ1-5
D: TRBD1
size: .
CDR3: CASRETGALQPQHF
DNA: TGTGCCAGCAGGGAAACAGGGGCCCTCCAGCCCCAGCATTTT

V: TRBV13
length: 14
J: TRBJ2-5
D: TRBD1
size: .
CDR3: CASSRDRKGETQYF
DNA: TGTGCCAGCAGCCGGGACAGAAAGGGAGAGACCCAGTACTTC

V: TRBV7-6
length: 14
J: TRBJ2-3
D: .
size: .
CDR3: CASSLSGGTDTQYF
DNA: TGTGCCAGCAGCTTGTCCGGGGGCACAGATACGCAGTATTTT

V: TRBV10-3
length: 14
J: TRBJ1-2
D: TRBD1
size: .
CDR3: CATTGQGGFYGYTF
DNA: TGTGCCACCACGGGACAGGGCGGATTCTATGGCTACACCTTC

V: TRBV4-2
length: 16
J: TRBJ1-2
D: TRBD1
size: .
CDR3: CASSQERGRGDYGYTF
DNA: TGTGCCAGCAGCCAAGAACGGGGCAGGGGGGACTATGGCTACACCTTC

V: TRBV5-5
length: 14
J: TRBJ2-7
D: TRBD2
size: few
CDR3: CASSLTGTSYEQYF
DNA: TGTGCCAGCAGCTTAACCGGGACTAGCTACGAGCAGTACTTC

V: TRBV9
length: 15
J: TRBJ2-7
D: TRBD2
size: .
CDR3: CASSVGPGTNYEQYF
DNA: TGTGCCAGCAGCGTAGGGCCAGGGACTAACTACGAGCAGTACTTC

V: TRBV7-9
length: 15
J: TRBJ2-7
D: TRBD2
size: .
CDR3: CASSPLAGDSYEQYF
DNA: TGTGCCAGCAGCCCATTAGCGGGGGACTCCTACGAGCAGTACTTC

V: TRBV7-2
length: 13
J: TRBJ2-7
D: .
size: .
CDR3: CASSSYTGYEQYF
DNA: TGTGCCAGCAGCTCGTACACAGGCTACGAGCAGTACTTC

V: TRBV3-1/TRBV3-2
length: 13
J: TRBJ1-1
D: .
size: .
CDR3: CASSQAPRQKPFF
DNA: TGTGCCAGCAGCCAAGCACCCCGACAGAAACCTTTCTTT

V: TRBV6-2/TRBV6-3
length: 14
J: TRBJ2-7
D: .
size: .
CDR3: CASSLEGGPYEQYF
DNA: TGTGCCAGCAGCTTGGAGGGCGGGCCCTACGAGCAGTACTTC

V: TRBV14
length: 17
J: TRBJ2-2
D: .
size: few
CDR3: CASSFKRHSLSPGELFF
DNA: TGTGCCAGCAGCTTCAAGAGACACTCCCTATCCCCCGGGGAGCTGTTTTTT

V: TRBV24-1
length: 15
J: TRBJ2-1
D: TRBD2
size: .
CDR3: CATSDILATYNEQFF
DNA: TGTGCCACCAGTGATATACTAGCGACCTACAATGAGCAGTTCTTC

V: TRBV20-1
length: 10
J: TRBJ2-5
D: .
size: .
CDR3: CSGEVKTQYF
DNA: TGCAGTGGGGAGGTGAAGACCCAGTACTTC

V: TRBV5-4
length: 13
J: TRBJ2-7
D: .
size: few
CDR3: CASSLVGSYEQYF
DNA: TGTGCCAGCAGCTTGGTAGGGAGTTACGAGCAGTACTTC

V: TRBV15
length: 15
J: TRBJ1-2
D: .
size: .
CDR3: CATSRDRRTVDGYTF
DNA: TGTGCCACCAGCAGAGACCGCCGGACAGTAGATGGCTACACCTTC

V: TRBV9
length: 13
J: TRBJ2-5
D: TRBD2
size: once
CDR3: CASSVAGGETQYF
DNA: TGTGCCAGCAGCGTAGCCGGGGGGGAGACCCAGTACTTC

V: TRBV7-2
length: 15
J: TRBJ1-2
D: .
size: few
CDR3: CASSLKSNVDYGYTF
DNA: TGTGCCAGCAGCTTAAAGTCGAATGTAGACTATGGCTACACCTTC

V: TRBV20-1
length: 16
J: TRBJ2-7
D: TRBD2
size: .
CDR3: CSASGLLAGGQYEQYF
DNA: TGCAGTGCTAGTGGGTTACTAGCGGGGGGGCAGTACGAGCAGTACTTC

V: TRBV30
length: 10
J: TRBJ2-1
D: .
size: .
CDR3: CALGTREQFF
DNA: TGTGCCTTAGGGACTCGGGAGCAGTTCTTC

V: TRBV14
length: 17
J: TRBJ2-6
D: TRBD1
size: .
CDR3: CASSLPTGVDGANVLTF
DNA: TGTGCCAGCAGCCTACCGACAGGGGTAGATGGGGCCAACGTCCTGACTTTC

V: TRBV6-6
length: 14
J: TRBJ1-5
D: .
size: .
CDR3: CASTAKQGTQPQHF
DNA: TGTGCCAGCACTGCCAAACAGGGTACTCAGCCCCAGCATTTT

V: TRBV6-5
length: 14
J: TRBJ1-4
D: TRBD1
size: .
CDR3: CASSYGQGDEKLFF
DNA: TGTGCCAGCAGTTACGGACAGGGAGATGAAAAACTGTTTTTT

V: TRBV28
length: 14
J: TRBJ1-1
D: .
size: once
CDR3: CASSAPTLNTEAFF
DNA: TGTGCCAGCAGTGCCCCGACATTGAACACTGAAGCTTTCTTT

V: TRBV7-3
length: 15
J: TRBJ2-1
D: TRBD2
size: once
CDR3: CASSWTSGSYNEQFF
DNA: TGTGCCAGCAGCTGGACTAGCGGGTCTTACAATGAGCAGTTCTTC

V: TRBV24-1
length: 15
J: TRBJ2-3
D: TRBD2
size: .
CDR3: CATSEGGELTDTQYF
DNA: TGTGCCACCAGTGAGGGGGGGGAGCTCACAGATACGCAGTATTTT

V: TRBV15
length: 17
J: TRBJ2-1
D: .
size: .
CDR3: CATSSNYGSGVGNEQFF
DNA: TGTGCCACCAGCAGTAACTATGGTAGCGGCGTGGGGAATGAGCAGTTCTTC

V: TRBV7-9
length: 14
J: TRBJ1-1
D: .
size: .
CDR3: CASRMDRMNTEAFF
DNA: TGTGCCAGCAGGATGGACAGAATGAACACTGAAGCTTTCTTT

V: TRBV6-5
length: 13
J: TRBJ1-2
D: .
size: .
CDR3: CASHSGDKDGYTF
DNA: TGTGCCAGCCATAGCGGGGACAAAGATGGCTACACCTTC

V: TRBV6-5
length: 12
J: TRBJ2-7
D: .
size: .
CDR3: CASSHGLVEQYF
DNA: TGTGCCAGCAGCCACGGACTTGTTGAGCAGTACTTC

V: TRBV5-5
length: 17
J: TRBJ2-7
D: TRBD2
size: .
CDR3: CASSPDWAGGSRNEQYF
DNA: TGTGCCAGCAGCCCCGACTGGGCGGGGGGCTCCCGCAACGAGCAGTACTTC

V: TRBV6-5
length: 14
J: TRBJ1-1
D: .
size: .
CDR3: CASSYAGTNTEAFF
DNA: TGTGCCAGCAGTTACGCGGGGACTAACACTGAAGCTTTCTTT

V: TRBV19
length: 21
J: TRBJ2-3
D: TRBD2
size: .
CDR3: CASSGPGLAGGMIREMDTQYF
DNA: TGTGCCAGTAGTGGGCCGGGACTAGCGGGGGGGATGATACGTGAAATGGATACGCAGTATTTT

V: TRBV27
length: 13
J: TRBJ2-3
D: .
size: .
CDR3: CASRTTGRNTQYF
DNA: TGTGCCAGCAGGACTACAGGGAGAAATACGCAGTATTTT

V: TRBV19
length: 14
J: TRBJ2-1
D: .
size: .
CDR3: CASSYGNGNNEQFF
DNA: TGTGCCAGTAGTTACGGGAATGGGAACAATGAGCAGTTCTTC

V: TRBV7-2
length: 15
J: TRBJ1-6
D: TRBD1
size: .
CDR3: CASSLGTGGYSPLHF
DNA: TGTGCCAGCAGCTTAGGGACAGGGGGTTACTCACCCCTCCACTTT

V: TRBV6-5
length: 14
J: TRBJ1-2
D: TRBD1
size: .
CDR3: CASGAGDRVYGYTF
DNA: TGTGCCAGCGGGGCGGGGGACAGGGTTTATGGCTACACCTTC

V: TRBV7-9
length: 15
J: TRBJ1-4
D: TRBD1
size: .
CDR3: CASSPIAGGNEKLFF
DNA: TGTGCCAGCAGCCCCATCGCAGGGGGTAATGAAAAACTGTTTTTT

V: TRBV27
length: 14
J: TRBJ1-2
D: .
size: .
CDR3: CASSPFSVNYGYTF
DNA: TGTGCCAGCAGCCCCTTTTCCGTTAACTATGGCTACACCTTC

V: TRBV30
length: 12
J: TRBJ1-5
D: .
size: .
CDR3: CASQVFEQPQHF
DNA: TGTGCCTCCCAAGTCTTTGAGCAGCCCCAGCATTTT

V: TRBV5-5
length: 15
J: TRBJ1-5
D: .
size: few
CDR3: CASSLVLAGPQPQHF
DNA: TGTGCCAGCAGCTTGGTGTTGGCAGGGCCTCAGCCCCAGCATTTT

V: TRBV4-2
length: 15
J: TRBJ2-7
D: TRBD2
size: .
CDR3: CASSQELAGHYEQYF
DNA: TGTGCCAGCAGCCAGGAACTAGCGGGGCACTACGAGCAGTACTTC

V: TRBV27
length: 12
J: TRBJ2-5
D: .
size: .
CDR3: CASGYRVETQYF
DNA: TGTGCCAGCGGCTACAGGGTTGAGACCCAGTACTTC

V: TRBV6-5
length: 15
J: TRBJ2-7
D: .
size: .
CDR3: CASRFPRGLSYEQYF
DNA: TGTGCCAGCAGATTCCCGAGGGGGTTGAGCTACGAGCAGTACTTC

V: TRBV27
length: 14
J: TRBJ2-7
D: .
size: few
CDR3: CASSPRGGYYEQYF
DNA: TGTGCCAGCAGCCCCCGGGGAGGATACTACGAGCAGTACTTC

V: TRBV3-1/TRBV3-2
length: 15
J: TRBJ2-3
D: .
size: .
CDR3: CASRLGLGAADTQYF
DNA: TGTGCCAGCAGACTCGGATTGGGGGCCGCAGATACGCAGTATTTT

V: TRBV2
length: 14
J: TRBJ1-5
D: TRBD1
size: .
CDR3: CASKQGATHQPQHF
DNA: TGTGCCAGTAAACAGGGGGCAACGCATCAGCCCCAGCATTTT

V: TRBV7-6
length: 15
J: TRBJ1-3
D: TRBD1
size: .
CDR3: CASSPVRGTENTIYF
DNA: TGTGCCAGCAGCCCGGTGAGGGGGACAGAGAACACCATATATTTT

V: TRBV12-3/TRBV12-4
length: 13
J: TRBJ1-3
D: TRBD1
size: .
CDR3: CASSSTGGNTIYF
DNA: TGTGCCAGCAGTTCGACAGGGGGCAACACCATATATTTT

V: TRBV3-1/TRBV3-2
length: 18
J: TRBJ2-5
D: TRBD1
size: .
CDR3: CASSQDLQDRGPLGTQYF
DNA: TGTGCCAGCAGCCAAGATTTACAGGACAGGGGGCCCCTGGGGACCCAGTACTTC

V: TRBV3-1/TRBV3-2
length: 15
J: TRBJ1-2
D: .
size: .
CDR3: CASRRGFGGANGYTF
DNA: TGTGCCAGCCGACGGGGTTTTGGAGGGGCGAATGGCTACACCTTC

V: TRBV2
length: 15
J: TRBJ1-5
D: .
size: .
CDR3: CASMLQVEGNQPQHF
DNA: TGTGCCAGCATGCTACAGGTCGAAGGCAATCAGCCCCAGCATTTT

V: TRBV3-1/TRBV3-2
length: 15
J: TRBJ2-7
D: TRBD2
size: once
CDR3: CASSRSGGAGGEQYF
DNA: TGTGCCAGCAGCCGTAGCGGGGGGGCAGGGGGCGAGCAGTACTTC

V: TRBV7-3
length: 15
J: TRBJ2-2
D: .
size: few
CDR3: CASSPRGVRTGELFF
DNA: TGTGCCAGCAGCCCCAGGGGGGTGAGGACCGGGGAGCTGTTTTTT

V: TRBV12-2
length: 20
J: TRBJ2-1
D: .
size: .
CDR3: CASRERTLAGGHPSYNEQFF
DNA: TGTGCAAGTCGCGAAAGGACCCTAGCGGGGGGGCACCCCTCCTACAATGAGCAGTTCTTC

V: TRBV30
length: 16
J: TRBJ1-6
D: TRBD1
size: .
CDR3: CAWRGRGTGVESPLHF
DNA: TGTGCCTGGAGGGGTAGGGGGACAGGGGTGGAATCACCCCTCCACTTT

V: TRBV10-2
length: 15
J: TRBJ2-1
D: TRBD1
size: .
CDR3: CASSDYRGPYNEQFF
DNA: TGCGCCAGCAGTGATTACAGGGGGCCCTACAATGAGCAGTTCTTC